What follows are 28 T cell receptor beta chains derived from one specimen sequenced in a study of human T cells and chemical hapten exposure. The time point is: patch test 1, 2 weeks after DPC sensitization. The treatment here: therapeutic diphenylcyclopropenone sensitization with weekly scalp DPC. MiXCR, applied by TCRdb to the RACE reads, yields one record per CDR3 protein. Among under 450,000 distinct CDR3 sequences listed, roughly 4.8% were seen once. The specimen was whole blood, collected in connection with sensitization to the hapten diphenylcyclopropenone (DPC). The source is a woman between 45 and 60 years old with alopecia areata. Some clones in this sample may be carry-over from other donors' samples.

This clonotype was seen at least ten times. This chain joins TRBV4-1 and TRBJ1-1; D possibly corresponds to TRBD1 (5 bases). Germline lookup yields CDR1 MGHRA and CDR2 YSYEKL. Trimming shortened V by 2 bases and J by 4 bases, and 14 bases separated the two germline ends. CDR3 length equals 15 residues. The CDR3 DNA reads as TGCGCCAGCAGCCAATTTGGGACCCCTCGCACTGAAGCTTTCTTT. Translation: CASSQFGTPRTEAFF.

The chain joins TRBV11-2 to TRBJ2-1; D remains ambiguous. Germline V lookup: CDR1 SGHAT, CDR2 FQNNGV. The CDR3 has 15 amino acids. V dropped 3 bases and J dropped 0 bases, with 9 bases sitting between them. The CDR3 coding sequence is TGTGCCAGCAGCTTCGACTTAAGCTCCTACAATGAGCAGTTCTTC. It yields the protein CASSFDLSSYNEQFF.

This clonotype was seen ten or more times. The gene calls are TRBV29-1 and TRBJ2-1, with D perhaps matching TRBD1 or TRBD2 (7 bases each). V lost 7 bases and J 6 bases, leaving 16 bases between the germline ends. Germline values: CDR1 SQVTM, CDR2 ANQGSEA. The CDR3 has 13 amino acids. The CDR3 loop is CSASQGGGNEQFF. CDR3 DNA sequence: TGCAGCGCCAGTCAGGGGGGGGGCAATGAGCAGTTCTTC.

This clonotype was recorded at least ten times. The chain employs TRBV18 and TRBJ1-1, with D unresolved. CDR3 length: 15 residues. Germline-derived CDR1 and CDR2 are KGHSH and LQKENI. V gave up 2 bases and J gave up 5 bases, with 15 bases separating them. CDR3 bases: TGTGCCAGCTCACCATCGTCCACCCTGGGGACTGAAGCTTTCTTT. Protein: CASSPSSTLGTEAFF.

This clonotype showed up many times. The rearrangement uses TRBV4-2 and TRBJ1-1; D perhaps matches TRBD1 (6 bases). The length of the CDR3 is 15 residues. The V end was cut by 0 bases, the J end by 3 bases, with 11 bases between. Germline V gene lookup returns CDR1 LGHNA and CDR2 YNFKEQ. In DNA form, the CDR3 reads TGTGCCAGCAGCCAAGAGGGGGGCCGGGACACTGAAGCTTTCTTT. Protein sequence: CASSQEGGRDTEAFF.

This clonotype was seen ten or more times. The chain couples TRBV10-3 to TRBJ1-5; D is unresolved. The germline CDR1 and CDR2 sequences are ENHRY and SYGVKD. The CDR3 consists of 15 residues. With 4 bases removed from V and 1 base from J, the gap between germline ends came to 11 bases. This chain's CDR3 is CAISGIGKSNQPQHF. CDR3 DNA: TGTGCCATCAGTGGTATAGGGAAGAGCAATCAGCCCCAGCATTTT.

This clonotype was observed a few times. The chain combines TRBV28 with TRBJ2-4; D is possibly TRBD2 (6 bases). The CDR3 length is 14 residues. CDR1 MDHEN and CDR2 SYDVKM come from the germline V gene. Deletions cut 5 bases from V and 8 bases from J, with 16 bases between. The CDR3 bases are TGTGCCAGCAGTGGAAGCCAGCCGGGGGACATTCAGTACTTC. As protein: CASSGSQPGDIQYF.

This clonotype was recorded at least ten times. The rearrangement links TRBV20-1 to TRBJ1-1; TRBD1 matches 7 bases. CDR3 length equals 15 residues. V gave up 5 bases and J gave up 0 bases; unmatched junction bases: 9. Germline assignment: CDR1 DFQATT and CDR2 SNEGSKA (reference sequence). The CDR3 here is CSALDRFRMNTEAFF. In DNA, the CDR3 is TGCAGTGCTCTGGACAGGTTTAGAATGAACACTGAAGCTTTCTTT.

This clonotype was counted at least ten times. This chain links TRBV29-1 with TRBJ2-1, with 13 bases identical to TRBD2. The J segment lost 6 bases and the V segment lost 5 bases, leaving 10 bases of the junction unmatched. There are 16 residues in the CDR3. The germline V gene encodes CDR1 SQVTM and CDR2 ANQGSEA. As DNA, the CDR3 is TGCAGCGTTTCGCCAACTAGCGGGGGGGCCGGCAATGAGCAGTTCTTC. Translated, it gives CSVSPTSGGAGNEQFF.

V gene TRBV28 combines with J gene TRBJ1-1; D call uncertain. The CDR3 loop spans 11 amino acids. Germline V gene data show CDR1 as MDHEN and CDR2 as SYDVKM. V was cut by 4 bases and J by 11 bases, with 11 bases left in between. The CDR3 nucleotides are TGTGCCAGCAGTTCGTTAAGTGGGGCTTTCTTT. Translated: CASSSLSGAFF.

The chain employs TRBV6-5 and TRBJ1-1; 8 nucleotides align to TRBD1. The length of the CDR3 is 16 residues. The ends lost 1 base at V and 1 base at J; junction bases unmatched: 5. The germline CDR1 and CDR2 sequences are MNHEY and SVGAGI. The CDR3 DNA is TGTGCCAGCAGTTACTGGCCAGGGGGCGAGAACACTGAAGCTTTCTTT. This sequence encodes CASSYWPGGENTEAFF.

This clonotype was observed many times. The rearrangement uses TRBV5-1 and TRBJ2-1; D possibly corresponds to TRBD2 (7 bases). Trimming cost V 2 bases and J 8 bases, with 20 bases left between them. The CDR3 length is 16 residues. Looked up from germline, CDR1 is SGHRS and CDR2 is YFSETQ. CDR3 loop: CASSFLGGGGPHEQFF. In nucleotides, the CDR3 is TGCGCCAGCAGCTTTTTAGGAGGGGGGGGACCCCATGAGCAGTTCTTC. Supplemented by reference TRBV5-1 and TRBJ2-1, the full variable domain reads KAGVTQTPRYLIKTRGQQVTLSCSPISGHRSVSWYQQTPGQGLQFLFEYFSETQRNKGNFPGRFSGRQFSNSRSEMNVSTLELGDSALYLCASSFLGGGGPHEQFFGPGTRLTVL.

CDR3 region: CSVAAGRDTEAFF. The CDR3 coding sequence is TGCAGCGTTGCCGCGGGGCGCGACACTGAAGCTTTCTTT. The gene calls are TRBV29-1 and TRBJ1-1, with D maybe TRBD1 (5 bases). Deletions cut 4 bases from V and 3 bases from J, with 12 bases between. Looked up from germline, CDR1 is SQVTM and CDR2 is ANQGSEA. The CDR3 has 13 amino acids. The complete variable domain, with remaining parts taken from reference TRBV29-1 and TRBJ1-1, reads SAVISQKPSRDICQRGTSLTIQCQVDSQVTMMFWYRQQPGQSLTLIATANQGSEATYESGFVIDKFPISRPNLTFSTLTVSNMSPEDSSIYLCSVAAGRDTEAFFGQGTRLTVV.

Ten or more counts support this clonotype. The CDR3 bases are TGCAGTGCTAGAGCGGGGCTATACAATGAGCAGTTCTTC. Its translation: CSARAGLYNEQFF. This chain joins TRBV20-1 and TRBJ2-1; D may correspond to TRBD1 or TRBD2 (5 bases each). Per germline, CDR1 DFQATT and CDR2 SNEGSKA (reference sequence). The V and J ends lost 1 base and 4 bases respectively, with 8 bases between them. The CDR3 runs 13 residues.

The sample holds many counts of this clonotype. The chain joins TRBV7-8 to TRBJ2-3; tentatively, D is TRBD1 or TRBD2 (5 bases each). The CDR3 loop spans 16 amino acids. Per the germline V gene, CDR1 is SGHVS and CDR2 is FQNEAQ. V lost 2 bases and J 3 bases, leaving 15 bases between the germline ends. The CDR3 here is CASSLRATGRTDTQYF. In DNA form, the CDR3 reads TGTGCCAGCAGCTTACGGGCTACGGGGCGGACAGATACGCAGTATTTT.

This clonotype was seen ten or more times. This sequence joins TRBV7-2 and TRBJ2-7, with 8 bases fitting TRBD2. V shed 5 bases, J shed 3 bases, and the junction held 3 bases outside the gene matches. CDR1 is SGHTA, CDR2 FQGNSA, per germline. This CDR3 spans 13 amino acids. The CDR3 sequence: CASSPGLDYEQYF. The DNA for the CDR3 is TGTGCCAGCAGCCCGGGACTAGACTACGAGCAGTACTTC.

This clonotype was seen repeatedly, ten times or more. The rearrangement joins TRBV6-6 to TRBJ2-7, with TRBD1 identical over 7 bases. Germline CDR1 is MNHNY and CDR2 is SVGAGI (reference sequence). The CDR3 extends over 13 amino acids. With 5 bases clipped from V and 6 bases from J, the junction kept 7 bases outside the gene matches. Here the CDR3 reads CASSRPGQSEQYF. In DNA form, the CDR3 reads TGTGCCAGCAGTCGCCCGGGACAGTCCGAGCAGTACTTC.

This clonotype showed up many times. This chain links TRBV3-1 with TRBJ1-1, with D perhaps matching TRBD1 (6 bases). CDR1 LGHDT and CDR2 YNNKEL come from the germline V gene (reference sequence). V gave up 7 bases and J gave up 7 bases, with 16 bases separating them. The CDR3 is 13 amino acids. The DNA for the CDR3 is TGTGCCAGCACTCAATTAGGACAGAGTGAAGCTTTCTTT. Encoded protein: CASTQLGQSEAFF.

This clonotype occurred many times. The rearrangement joins TRBV7-2 to TRBJ2-1; D is perhaps TRBD1 (7 bases). V shed 3 bases and J shed 6 bases, with 9 bases lying between them. Germline CDR1 SGHTA, CDR2 FQGNSA. The CDR3 is 13 residues long. This CDR3 is CASSFQGGNEQFF. CDR3 nucleotide sequence: TGTGCCAGCAGCTTCCAGGGGGGCAATGAGCAGTTCTTC.

This clonotype showed up many times. V usage is TRBV12-3 or TRBV12-4 and J usage is TRBJ2-1, with no clear D. CDR3 length: 13 amino acids. V was shortened by 2 bases and J by 9 bases, with 11 bases between the two germline ends. The CDR3 here is CASSLSASLEQFF. In nucleotides, the CDR3 is TGTGCCAGCAGTTTATCGGCTAGTCTTGAGCAGTTCTTC.

This clonotype was seen ten or more times. J is TRBJ2-3 and V is TRBV29-1; TRBD2 aligns across 10 bases. CDR3 length: 14 amino acids. J gave up 1 base and V 6 bases, and 4 bases lay outside the gene matches. The germline gives CDR1 SQVTM, CDR2 ANQGSEA. The CDR3 nucleotides are TGCAGCGTGGGCCTAGCGGGGGGCACAGATACGCAGTATTTT. Its protein product is CSVGLAGGTDTQYF.

This clonotype was counted at least ten times. The J gene is TRBJ2-3, the V gene TRBV5-1, with D tentatively TRBD1 (6 bases). This CDR3 contains 15 residues. Germline V CDR1 and CDR2: SGHRS, YFSETQ. The V and J ends lost 0 bases and 6 bases respectively, with 14 bases between them. CDR3 amino acids: CASSLVGGGPDTQYF. The CDR3 DNA is TGCGCCAGCAGCTTGGTAGGGGGTGGACCCGATACGCAGTATTTT. The complete variable domain, with remaining parts taken from reference TRBV5-1 and TRBJ2-3, reads KAGVTQTPRYLIKTRGQQVTLSCSPISGHRSVSWYQQTPGQGLQFLFEYFSETQRNKGNFPGRFSGRQFSNSRSEMNVSTLELGDSALYLCASSLVGGGPDTQYFGPGTRLTVL.

There are many counts of this clonotype. The chain joins TRBV20-1 to TRBJ1-1; D gene unclear. Per the germline V gene, CDR1 is DFQATT and CDR2 is SNEGSKA (reference sequence). The CDR3 spans 12 residues. With 7 bases removed from V and 0 bases from J, the gap between germline ends came to 9 bases. CDR3 in amino acids: CSVRRMNTEAFF. The CDR3 DNA follows: TGCAGTGTAAGACGGATGAACACTGAAGCTTTCTTT.

This clonotype was detected many times. The chain uses TRBV12-3 or TRBV12-4 and TRBJ2-1; the match to TRBD2 covers 11 bases. The CDR3 covers 15 residues. J gave up 6 bases and V 1 base, and 2 bases lay outside the gene matches. DNA of the CDR3: TGTGCCAGCAGTTTAGTACTAGCGGGAGTCAATGAGCAGTTCTTC. This codes for CASSLVLAGVNEQFF.

In its sample, this clonotype was seen a few times. The genes are TRBV12-3 or TRBV12-4 and TRBJ2-1, with D possibly being TRBD2 (5 bases). Trimming removed 1 base from V and 6 bases from J, with 13 bases in between. This CDR3 region has 15 residues. The CDR3 loop reads CASSLVGPRANEQFF. The CDR3 nucleotides read TGTGCCAGCAGTTTAGTAGGGCCGCGGGCCAATGAGCAGTTCTTC.

As concerns this clonotype: A much larger clone lies one base from this, so it may be a read error. The V and J genes are TRBV4-1 and TRBJ2-2; 7 bases fit TRBD1. The CDR3 is 16 residues long. Germline values: CDR1 MGHRA, CDR2 YSYEKL. The J segment lost 5 bases and the V segment lost 2 bases, leaving 8 bases of the junction unmatched. The CDR3 DNA follows: TGCGCCAGCAGCCAATCCGAGACAGGGCGAACCGGGGAGCTGTTTTTT. Protein: CASSQSETGRTGELFF.

This clonotype was counted between two and nine times. The genes are TRBV24-1 and TRBJ2-7; TRBD1 might be the D (5 bases). V lost 3 bases, J lost 2 bases, and 7 bases lay in between. The CDR3 length is 13 residues. Looked up from germline, CDR1 is KGHDR and CDR2 is SFDVKD. The chain's CDR3 is CATSDMTAYEQYF. DNA for the CDR3: TGTGCCACCAGTGATATGACAGCCTACGAGCAGTACTTC.

The rearrangement uses TRBV20-1 and TRBJ1-5, with D tentatively TRBD1 (5 bases). Trimming left V 0 bases short and J 7 bases short, with 13 bases between. The CDR3 runs 14 residues. CDR1 DFQATT and CDR2 SNEGSKA come from the germline V gene (reference sequence). In DNA, the CDR3 is TGCAGTGCTAGAGATCGGGACCCCAGACAGCCCCAGCATTTT. This encodes CSARDRDPRQPQHF.